The 8 T cell receptor beta chains reported below all come from one sample, sequenced in a study of identical twins listed by TCRdb under 2016. The library was produced with 5' RACE. This sample was sequenced with an Illumina HiSeq 2000. TCRdb trimmed the raw reads at Q25, called clones with MiXCR and kept productive beta chains. Every CDR3 protein is listed once, alongside the most common genes and DNA of its rows. The sample table holds 750,000 to 950,000 distinct CDR3 sequences, of which roughly 12% were seen once. Around 1.6% of the sample is taken by the ten largest. Separately, the same data were catalogued under a study of yellow fever vaccine responses in identical twins.

The sample taken for sequencing was PBMCs. The receptors were gathered from a woman aged 18-30 years in good health.

The CDR3 DNA is TGTGCCAGCAGTTTATCAGACAGGGGGTATGGCTACACCTTC. Translated, it gives CASSLSDRGYGYTF. The J gene is TRBJ1-2, the V gene TRBV27; TRBD1 matches at 9 bases. Trimming removed 0 bases from V and 5 bases from J; junction bases left unmatched: 1. The germline gives CDR1 MNHEY, CDR2 SMNVEV (reference sequence). This CDR3 contains 14 residues.

The V gene is TRBV5-1, the J gene TRBJ1-1; D is unresolved. Germline V gene data show CDR1 as SGHRS and CDR2 as YFSETQ. This CDR3 has 14 residues. V was shortened by 5 bases and J by 2 bases, with 13 bases between the two germline ends. CDR3 sequence (DNA): TGCGCCAGCAGGTCGACCGACCGAAACACTGAAGCTTTCTTT. This encodes CASRSTDRNTEAFF.

This clonotype has only a few counts. This rearrangement joins TRBV11-2 to TRBJ2-1, with TRBD2 matching 10 bases. Germline V lookup: CDR1 SGHAT, CDR2 FQNNGV. The CDR3 totals 16 residues. With 2 bases clipped from V and 4 bases from J, the junction kept 5 bases outside the gene matches. CDR3 sequence reads: CASSLLAGGFYNEQFF. Here the CDR3 DNA reads TGTGCCAGCAGCTTATTAGCGGGAGGCTTTTACAATGAGCAGTTCTTC. The variable domain in full, completed from reference TRBV11-2 and TRBJ2-1, reads EAGVAQSPRYKIIEKRQSVAFWCNPISGHATLYWYQQILGQGPKLLIQFQNNGVVDDSQLPKDRFSAERLKGVDSTLKIQPAKLEDSAVYLCASSLLAGGFYNEQFFGPGTRLTVL.

A few counts support this clonotype. This chain connects TRBV5-1 to TRBJ1-2; 9 bases agree with TRBD1. The germline V gene encodes CDR1 SGHRS and CDR2 YFSETQ. This CDR3 contains 16 residues. Trimming cost V 4 bases and J 3 bases; bases outside gene matches: 10. CDR3 nucleotide sequence: TGCGCCAGCAGCGAACTGGACAGGGGTGATCACTATGGCTACACCTTC. Its translation: CASSELDRGDHYGYTF.

This clonotype came up many times. The chain uses TRBV5-1 and TRBJ2-1, with D possibly being TRBD1 (6 bases). The germline gives CDR1 SGHRS, CDR2 YFSETQ. V dropped 2 bases and J dropped 14 bases, with 14 bases sitting between them. The CDR3 is made up of 12 amino acids. This CDR3 reads CASSLEGDTKFF. CDR3 DNA sequence: TGCGCCAGCAGCTTAGAGGGGGACACTAAGTTCTTC.

In this sample, this clonotype turned up a few times. This chain links TRBV6-1 with TRBJ2-1; 9 bases are shared with TRBD2. The V segment lost 8 bases and the J segment 5 bases; nucleotides outside the gene matches: 10. CDR3 size: 15 residues. The germline CDR1 and CDR2 sequences are MNHNS and SASEGT. The CDR3 here is CASLTSGRLHNEQFF. CDR3 bases: TGTGCCAGCCTGACTAGCGGACGTTTACACAATGAGCAGTTCTTC.

This clonotype was observed many times. V and J are TRBV4-1 and TRBJ1-6; D is unclear. Germline V gives CDR1 MGHRA, CDR2 YSYEKL. Trimming pared 4 bases from V and 10 bases from J, leaving 23 bases between. The CDR3 spans 17 residues. The CDR3 protein is CASSRDEKRIGESPLHF. CDR3 in DNA: TGCGCCAGCAGCCGAGACGAAAAGAGGATCGGGGAATCACCCCTCCACTTT.

The chain has TRBV24-1 and TRBJ1-2; D gene unclear. CDR1 KGHDR and CDR2 SFDVKD come from the germline V gene. The CDR3 loop spans 15 amino acids. V gave up 3 bases and J gave up 2 bases, with 12 bases separating them. The CDR3 DNA sequence: TGTGCCACCAGTGATCGGTCTTTGGGCAACTATGGCTACACCTTC. Residues: CATSDRSLGNYGYTF.